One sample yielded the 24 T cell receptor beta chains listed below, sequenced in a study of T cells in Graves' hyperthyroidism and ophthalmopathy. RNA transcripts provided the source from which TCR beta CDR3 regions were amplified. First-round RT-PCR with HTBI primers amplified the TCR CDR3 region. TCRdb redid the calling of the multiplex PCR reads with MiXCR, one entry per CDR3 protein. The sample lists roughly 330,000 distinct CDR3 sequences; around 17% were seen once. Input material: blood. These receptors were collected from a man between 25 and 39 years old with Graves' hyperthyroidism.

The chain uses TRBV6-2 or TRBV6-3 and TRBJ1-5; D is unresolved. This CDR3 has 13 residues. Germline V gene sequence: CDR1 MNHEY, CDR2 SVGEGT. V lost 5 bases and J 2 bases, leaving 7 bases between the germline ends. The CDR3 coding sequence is TGTGCCAGCAGTAATCAGGGCAATCAGCCCCAGCATTTT. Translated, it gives CASSNQGNQPQHF.

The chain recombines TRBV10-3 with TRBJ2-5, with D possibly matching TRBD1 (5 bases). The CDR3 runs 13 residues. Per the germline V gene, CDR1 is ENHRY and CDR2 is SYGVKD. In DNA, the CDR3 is TGTACCACCAGGGTTAATTCCCAAGAGACCCAGTACTTC. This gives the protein CTTRVNSQETQYF.

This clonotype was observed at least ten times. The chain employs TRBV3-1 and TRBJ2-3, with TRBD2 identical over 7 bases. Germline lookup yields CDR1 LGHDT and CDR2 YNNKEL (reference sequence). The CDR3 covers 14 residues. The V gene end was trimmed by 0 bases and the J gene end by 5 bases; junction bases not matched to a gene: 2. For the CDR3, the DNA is TGTGCCAGCAGCCAAGATGGGGGGGGAGATACGCAGTATTTT. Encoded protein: CASSQDGGGDTQYF.

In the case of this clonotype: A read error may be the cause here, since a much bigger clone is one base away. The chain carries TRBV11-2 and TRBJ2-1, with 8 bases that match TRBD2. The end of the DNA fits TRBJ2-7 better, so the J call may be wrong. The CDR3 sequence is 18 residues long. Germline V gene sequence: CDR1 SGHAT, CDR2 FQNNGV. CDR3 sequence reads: CASSLSTSGGPSYNEQYF. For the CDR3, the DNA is TGTGCCAGCAGCTTATCCACTAGCGGAGGTCCCTCCTACAATGAGCAGTACTTC.

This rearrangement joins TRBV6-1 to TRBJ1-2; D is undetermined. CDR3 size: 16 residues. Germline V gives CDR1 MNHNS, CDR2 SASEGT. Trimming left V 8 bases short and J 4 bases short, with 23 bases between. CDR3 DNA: TGTGCCAGCCGTGGTAGTCGGCATCGGATTTTCTATGGCTACACCTTC. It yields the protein CASRGSRHRIFYGYTF.

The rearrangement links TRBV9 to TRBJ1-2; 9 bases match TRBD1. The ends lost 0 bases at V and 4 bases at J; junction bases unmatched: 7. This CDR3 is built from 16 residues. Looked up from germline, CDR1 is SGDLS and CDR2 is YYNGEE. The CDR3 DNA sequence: TGTGCCAGCAGCGTAGCCCACAGGGGGCGCAGCTATGGCTACACCTTC. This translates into CASSVAHRGRSYGYTF.

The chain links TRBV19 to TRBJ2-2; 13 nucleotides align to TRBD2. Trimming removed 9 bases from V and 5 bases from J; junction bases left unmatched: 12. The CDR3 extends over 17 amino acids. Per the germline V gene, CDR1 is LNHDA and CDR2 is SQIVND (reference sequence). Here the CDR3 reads CASNSPGLAGVTGELFF. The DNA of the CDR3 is TGTGCCAGCAATTCACCAGGACTAGCGGGAGTTACCGGGGAGCTGTTTTTT.

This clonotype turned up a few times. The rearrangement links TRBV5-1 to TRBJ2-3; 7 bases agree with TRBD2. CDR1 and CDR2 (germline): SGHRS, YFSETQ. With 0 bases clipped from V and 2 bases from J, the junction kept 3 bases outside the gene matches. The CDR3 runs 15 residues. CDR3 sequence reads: CASSLVREVTDTQYF. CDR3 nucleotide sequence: TGCGCCAGCAGCTTGGTACGGGAGGTCACAGATACGCAGTATTTT.

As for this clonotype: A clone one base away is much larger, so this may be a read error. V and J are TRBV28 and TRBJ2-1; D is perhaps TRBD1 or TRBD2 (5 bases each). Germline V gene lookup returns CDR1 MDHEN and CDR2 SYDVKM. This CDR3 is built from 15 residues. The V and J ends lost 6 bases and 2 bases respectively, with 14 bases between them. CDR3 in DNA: TGTGCCAGCAGCCGGGGACGCAACCCCTACAATGAGCAGTTCTTC. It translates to CASSRGRNPYNEQFF.

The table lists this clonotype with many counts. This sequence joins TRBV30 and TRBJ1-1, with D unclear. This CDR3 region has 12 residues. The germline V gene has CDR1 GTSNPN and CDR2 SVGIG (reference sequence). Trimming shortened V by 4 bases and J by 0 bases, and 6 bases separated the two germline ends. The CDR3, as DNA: TGTGCCTGGACCGGGGTGAACACTGAAGCTTTCTTT. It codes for CAWTGVNTEAFF.

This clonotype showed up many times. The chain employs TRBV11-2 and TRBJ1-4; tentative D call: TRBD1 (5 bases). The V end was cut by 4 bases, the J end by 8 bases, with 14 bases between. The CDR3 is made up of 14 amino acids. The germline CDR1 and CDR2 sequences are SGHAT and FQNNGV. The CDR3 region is CASSSFQGGEKLFF. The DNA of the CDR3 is TGTGCCAGCAGCTCGTTTCAGGGTGGCGAAAAACTGTTTTTT.

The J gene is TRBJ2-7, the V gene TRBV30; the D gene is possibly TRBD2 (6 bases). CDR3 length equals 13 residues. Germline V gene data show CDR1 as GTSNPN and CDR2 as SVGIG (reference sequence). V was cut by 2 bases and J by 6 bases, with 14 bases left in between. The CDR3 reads CAWSSGGFSEQYF. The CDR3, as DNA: TGTGCCTGGAGTTCCGGGGGATTCTCCGAGCAGTACTTC.

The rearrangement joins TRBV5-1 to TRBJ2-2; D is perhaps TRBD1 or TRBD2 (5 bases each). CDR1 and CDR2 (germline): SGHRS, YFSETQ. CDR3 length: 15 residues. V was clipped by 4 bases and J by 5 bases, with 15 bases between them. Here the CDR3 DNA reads TGCGCCAGCAGCCCGGAGCAGGGAGTAACCGGGGAGCTGTTTTTT. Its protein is CASSPEQGVTGELFF.

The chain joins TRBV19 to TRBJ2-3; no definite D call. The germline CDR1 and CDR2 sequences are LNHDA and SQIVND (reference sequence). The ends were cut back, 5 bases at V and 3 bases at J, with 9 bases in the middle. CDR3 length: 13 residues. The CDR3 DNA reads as TGTGCCAGTAGTGGGGAAGGGACAGATACGCAGTATTTT. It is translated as CASSGEGTDTQYF.

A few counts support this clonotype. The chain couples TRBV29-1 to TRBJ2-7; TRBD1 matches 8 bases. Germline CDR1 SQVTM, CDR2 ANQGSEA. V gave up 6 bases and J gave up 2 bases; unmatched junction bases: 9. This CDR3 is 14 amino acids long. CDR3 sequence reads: CSVLTGERAYEQYF. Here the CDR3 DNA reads TGCAGCGTCCTGACAGGGGAGAGGGCCTACGAGCAGTACTTC.

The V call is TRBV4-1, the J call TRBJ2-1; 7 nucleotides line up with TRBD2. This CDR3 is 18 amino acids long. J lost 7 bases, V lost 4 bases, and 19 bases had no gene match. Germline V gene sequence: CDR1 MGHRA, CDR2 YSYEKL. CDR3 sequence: CASSPDWGGGPSKNEQFF. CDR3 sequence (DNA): TGCGCCAGCAGCCCCGACTGGGGGGGAGGGCCTAGTAAGAATGAGCAGTTCTTC.

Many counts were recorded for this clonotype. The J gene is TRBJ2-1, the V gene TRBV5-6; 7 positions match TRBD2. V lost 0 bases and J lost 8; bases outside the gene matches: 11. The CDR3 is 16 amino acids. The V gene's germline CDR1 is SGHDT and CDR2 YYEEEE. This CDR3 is CASSLVGGRSRDEQFF. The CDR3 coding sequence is TGTGCCAGCAGCTTGGTAGGCGGGAGATCTCGGGATGAGCAGTTCTTC.

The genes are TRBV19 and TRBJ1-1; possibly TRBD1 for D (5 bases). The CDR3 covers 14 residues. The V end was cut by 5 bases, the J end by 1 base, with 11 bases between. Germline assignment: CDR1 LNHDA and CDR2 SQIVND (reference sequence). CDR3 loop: CASSARGANTEAFF. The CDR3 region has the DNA TGTGCCAGTAGTGCTCGAGGGGCGAACACTGAAGCTTTCTTT.

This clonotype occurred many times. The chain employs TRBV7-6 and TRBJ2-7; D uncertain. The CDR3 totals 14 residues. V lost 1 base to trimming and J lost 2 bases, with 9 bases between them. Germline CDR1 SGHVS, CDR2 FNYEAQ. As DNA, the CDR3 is TGTGCCAGCAGCTTAGGGGGTCGGACCTACGAGCAGTACTTC. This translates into CASSLGGRTYEQYF. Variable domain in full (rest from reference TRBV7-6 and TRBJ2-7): GAGVSQSPRYKVTKRGQDVALRCDPISGHVSLYWYRQALGQGPEFLTYFNYEAQQDKSGLPNDRFSAERPEGSISTLTIQRTEQRDSAMYRCASSLGGRTYEQYFGPGTRLTVT.

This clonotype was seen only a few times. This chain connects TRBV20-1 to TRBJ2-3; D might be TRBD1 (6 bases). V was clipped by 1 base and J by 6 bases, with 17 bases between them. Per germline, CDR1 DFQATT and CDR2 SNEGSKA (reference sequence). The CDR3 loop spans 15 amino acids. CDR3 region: CSARAHRAGPDTQYF. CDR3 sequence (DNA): TGCAGTGCTAGAGCCCACAGGGCAGGACCGGATACGCAGTATTTT.

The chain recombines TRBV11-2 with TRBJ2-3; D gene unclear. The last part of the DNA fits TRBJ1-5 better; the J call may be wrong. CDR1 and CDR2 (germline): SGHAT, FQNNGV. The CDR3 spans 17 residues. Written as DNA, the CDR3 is TGTGCCAGCAGCTTAGAGGTACTAGCGGGAAAAAGAGATACGCAGCATTTT. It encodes CASSLEVLAGKRDTQHF.

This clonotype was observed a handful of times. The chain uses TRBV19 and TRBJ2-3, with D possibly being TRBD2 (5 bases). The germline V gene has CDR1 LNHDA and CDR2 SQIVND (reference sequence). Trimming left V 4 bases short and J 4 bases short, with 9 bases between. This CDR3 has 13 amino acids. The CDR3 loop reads CASSSERADTQYF. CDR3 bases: TGTGCCAGTAGTAGTGAGAGGGCAGATACGCAGTATTTT.

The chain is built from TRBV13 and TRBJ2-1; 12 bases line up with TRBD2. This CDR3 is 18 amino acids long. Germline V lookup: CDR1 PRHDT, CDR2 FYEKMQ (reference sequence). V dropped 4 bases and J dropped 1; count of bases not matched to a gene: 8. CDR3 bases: TGTGCCAGCAGCTATCCTAGCGGGAGGGCCGGGTCCTACAATGAGCAGTTCTTC. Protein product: CASSYPSGRAGSYNEQFF.

The CDR3 protein is CASSLVLWEFHTPTYEQYF. The CDR3 DNA is TGTGCCAGCAGCTTAGTCCTGTGGGAGTTCCACACTCCTACCTACGAGCAGTACTTC. This chain joins TRBV11-2 and TRBJ2-7; TRBD2 is a possible D gene (5 bases). From germline, CDR1 is SGHAT and CDR2 FQNNGV. Trimming pared 1 base from V and 2 bases from J, leaving 24 bases between. The CDR3 runs 19 residues.